The 27 T cell receptor beta chains reported below all come from one sample, sequenced in a study of graft-versus-host responses after intestinal transplantation. Profiled with immunoSEQ multiplex PCR; TCRdb holds only in-frame clones, not every one. Here the sample spans over 75,000 clones, roughly 88% being singletons. The sequencing used PBMCs, collected 255 days after intestinal transplant. The origin of the receptors is a human patient who received an intestinal transplant, so some T cells may come from the graft donor.

The chain has TRBV4-2 and TRBJ1-6; a weak D match, TRBD1 (5 bases). Germline V gene lookup returns CDR1 LGHNA and CDR2 YNFKEQ. Between the trimmed V and J ends, which lost 7 bases and 5 bases, there was a span of 18 bases. The CDR3 totals 16 residues. The CDR3 loop reads CASTQTATYHNSPLHF. The CDR3 nucleotides are TGTGCCAGCACCCAGACAGCTACTTATCATAATTCACCCCTCCACTTT.

V usage is TRBV28 and J usage is TRBJ1-5, with a possible D match to TRBD1 (5 bases). This CDR3 region has 15 residues. Trimming took off 5 bases at V and 0 bases at J, with 11 bases between the two ends. In germline, CDR1 is MDHEN, CDR2 SYDVKM. The CDR3: CASSPSGSSNQPQHF. The CDR3 DNA follows: TGTGCCAGCAGTCCTTCAGGGAGTAGCAATCAGCCCCAGCATTTT. Full variable domain (rest looked up from reference TRBV28 and TRBJ1-5): DVKVTQSSRYLVKRTGEKVFLECVQDMDHENMFWYRQDPGLGLRLIYFSYDVKMKEKGDIPEGYSVSREKKERFSLILESASTNQTSMYLCASSPSGSSNQPQHFGDGTRLSIL.

J is TRBJ2-7 and V is TRBV28; a possible D gene is TRBD1 (5 bases). The germline gives CDR1 MDHEN, CDR2 SYDVKM. The V end lost 6 bases, the J end lost 6 bases, and 21 bases lay between the germline ends. The CDR3 contains 15 residues. CDR3 sequence: CASSHSQAGSGEQYF. CDR3 nucleotide sequence: TGTGCCAGCAGCCATTCGCAAGCAGGGTCAGGCGAGCAGTACTTC.

The V call is TRBV19, the J call TRBJ1-5; D not resolved. The CDR3 totals 14 residues. Germline V gene sequence: CDR1 LNHDA, CDR2 SQIVND (reference sequence). Trimming cost V 6 bases and J 0 bases, with 9 bases left between them. CDR3 DNA sequence: TGTGCCAGTAGCCCCCTTCATAGCAATCAGCCCCAGCATTTT. Translating gives CASSPLHSNQPQHF.

The rearrangement joins TRBV5-6 to TRBJ2-7; the match to TRBD1 covers 9 bases. Germline V lookup: CDR1 SGHDT, CDR2 YYEEEE. The length of the CDR3 is 17 residues. The V segment lost 5 bases and the J segment 3 bases; nucleotides outside the gene matches: 15. CDR3 in DNA: TGTGCCAGCAGACTGAACAGGGGGCAAGGAATAATCTACGAGCAGTACTTC. Its protein is CASRLNRGQGIIYEQYF.

The V gene is TRBV5-1, the J gene TRBJ2-1; weak D call: TRBD2 (6 bases). The CDR3 consists of 16 residues. CDR1 and CDR2 (germline): SGHRS, YFSETQ. V was shortened by 4 bases and J by 5 bases, with 19 bases between the two germline ends. The CDR3 coding sequence is TGCGCCAGCAGCCCCACGGGGGATGGACACAACAATGAGCAGTTCTTC. Protein: CASSPTGDGHNNEQFF.

This chain uses TRBV6-5 with TRBJ2-2; D call uncertain. This CDR3 region has 13 residues. Trimming removed 6 bases at V and 2 bases at J, with 7 bases between. Germline CDR1 is MNHEY and CDR2 is SVGAGI. The CDR3 spells CASRDHNTGELFF. DNA of the CDR3: TGTGCCAGCAGGGACCACAACACCGGGGAGCTGTTTTTT.

This chain uses TRBV2 with TRBJ2-5, with D maybe TRBD2 (6 bases). Per germline, CDR1 SNHLY and CDR2 FYNNEI. This CDR3 spans 15 amino acids. V dropped 8 bases and J dropped 5 bases, with 21 bases sitting between them. In nucleotides, the CDR3 is TGTGCCAGCGCCCTGGGGTCTAGCGTCCTGGAGACCCAGTACTTC. Its translation: CASALGSSVLETQYF.

V and J are TRBV28 and TRBJ1-2; D is undetermined. The V gene's germline CDR1 is MDHEN and CDR2 SYDVKM. The V gene lost 7 bases and the J gene lost 2 bases, with 23 bases spanning the gap. The CDR3 covers 17 residues. The CDR3 sequence: CASITLRRLEGNYGYTF. The CDR3 DNA reads as TGTGCCAGCATCACACTCAGACGGCTAGAAGGCAACTATGGCTACACCTTC.

This clone was observed a few times. The rearrangement joins TRBV5-1 to TRBJ2-5, with D possibly called TRBD1 or TRBD2 (6 bases each). Germline lookup yields CDR1 SGHRS and CDR2 YFSETQ. Trimming took off 8 bases at V and 4 bases at J, with 15 bases between the two ends. This CDR3 is 13 amino acids long. This chain's CDR3 is CASRGGLGETQYF. CDR3 coding DNA: TGCGCCAGTAGAGGGGGGCTGGGAGAGACCCAGTACTTC.

The chain uses TRBV5-6 and TRBJ1-2, with D unclear. The CDR3 has 12 residues. Germline V gene lookup returns CDR1 SGHDT and CDR2 YYEEEE. Trimming removed 3 bases from V and 5 bases from J, with 8 bases in between. CDR3 sequence: CASSSDGYGYTF. The CDR3 DNA sequence: TGTGCCAGCAGCTCGGACGGTTATGGCTACACCTTC.

The chain employs TRBV9 and TRBJ2-4, with 10 bases aligning to TRBD1. Germline trimming cut 3 bases from V and 1 base from J; bases unmatched to any gene: 1. CDR3 length: 15 amino acids. The germline V gene encodes CDR1 SGDLS and CDR2 YYNGEE. CDR3 residues: CASSGQGAAKNIQYF. The CDR3 DNA follows: TGTGCCAGCAGCGGACAGGGGGCTGCCAAAAACATTCAGTACTTC.

This chain links TRBV6-1 with TRBJ2-7, with 10 bases fitting TRBD1. V dropped 7 bases and J dropped 2; count of bases not matched to a gene: 5. The germline V gene has CDR1 MNHNS and CDR2 SASEGT. The CDR3 length is 14 residues. CDR3: CASTGGTGAYEQYF. The CDR3 coding sequence is TGTGCCAGCACTGGGGGGACAGGGGCCTACGAGCAGTACTTC.

This clone was seen more than once but under ten times. This sequence joins TRBV5-6 and TRBJ1-6, with D unresolved. This CDR3 is 13 amino acids long. The germline V gene encodes CDR1 SGHDT and CDR2 YYEEEE. V was trimmed by 0 bases and J by 7 bases, leaving 5 bases between them. The DNA for the CDR3 is TGTGCCAGCAGCTTGGCGGGGAATTCACCCCTCCACTTT. The encoded protein is CASSLAGNSPLHF.

The chain links TRBV14 to TRBJ2-7, with a weak D call TRBD2 (7 bases). Germline CDR1 is SGHDN and CDR2 is FVKESK. The CDR3 length is 15 residues. The V and J ends lost 0 bases and 2 bases respectively, with 11 bases between them. The CDR3 nucleotides read TGTGCCAGCAGCCAAGATTCGGGGGGCCCCTACGAGCAGTACGTC. Its translation: CASSQDSGGPYEQYV.

This clone was recorded a few times. The chain couples TRBV29-1 to TRBJ2-5; D gene uncertain. The CDR3 has 12 amino acids. From germline, CDR1 is SQVTM and CDR2 ANQGSEA. The V end was cut by 1 base, the J end by 2 bases, with 5 bases between. CDR3 nucleotides: TGCAGCGTTGAAGGACGGCAAGAGACCCAGTACTTC. Its protein product is CSVEGRQETQYF.

V is TRBV7-3 and J is TRBJ2-3; D not certain. Germline CDR1 reads SGHTA; CDR2 reads FQGTGA. Trimming removed 5 bases at V and 0 bases at J, with 15 bases between. The CDR3 runs 16 residues. The CDR3: CASSPLGSSSTDTQYF. The CDR3 nucleotides read TGTGCCAGCAGCCCCTTAGGAAGCAGTAGCACAGATACGCAGTATTTT.

The rearrangement links TRBV7-8 to TRBJ1-5, with D hard to call. The germline V gene encodes CDR1 SGHVS and CDR2 FQNEAQ. V was clipped by 2 bases and J by 2 bases, with 13 bases between them. The CDR3 consists of 16 residues. This CDR3 is CASSLSRFRGNQPQHF. CDR3 nucleotides: TGTGCCAGCAGCTTAAGCCGGTTCCGGGGCAATCAGCCCCAGCATTTT.

The chain joins TRBV4-2 to TRBJ1-1, with 7 bases identical to TRBD1. Germline V gene sequence: CDR1 LGHNA, CDR2 YNFKEQ. The length of the CDR3 is 13 residues. J lost 0 bases, V lost 5 bases, and 0 bases had no gene match. This CDR3 reads CASSDRVNTEAFF. DNA of the CDR3: TGTGCCAGCAGCGACAGGGTGAACACTGAAGCTTTCTTT.

This sequence joins TRBV5-4 and TRBJ1-1; D is uncertain. Germline CDR1 reads SGHNT; CDR2 reads YYREEE (reference sequence). V shed 5 bases and J shed 0 bases, with 8 bases lying between them. CDR3 length: 13 amino acids. CDR3 nucleotides: TGTGCCAGCAGTTTTACAGTGAACACTGAAGCTTTCTTT. It translates to CASSFTVNTEAFF.

This clone appeared a few times. This chain uses TRBV6-1 with TRBJ2-7, with 10 bases matching TRBD2. This CDR3 comprises 14 residues. Germline CDR1 is MNHNS and CDR2 is SASEGT. Unmatched junction bases numbered 5, after V lost 5 bases and J lost 4 bases. CDR3 DNA sequence: TGTGCCAGCAGTTATGCTAGCGGGAGTTACGAGCAGTACTTC. Its protein product is CASSYASGSYEQYF.

This chain links TRBV6-5 with TRBJ2-3; the D is unclear. The CDR3 is made up of 15 amino acids. V was clipped by 0 bases and J by 2 bases, with 9 bases between them. In germline, CDR1 is MNHEY, CDR2 SVGAGI. The DNA of the CDR3 is TGTGCCAGCAGTTACTCTTGGTCTTTCACAGATACGCAGTATTTT. As protein: CASSYSWSFTDTQYF.

J is TRBJ1-1 and V is TRBV20-1, with D hard to call. The germline CDR1 and CDR2 sequences are DFQATT and SNEGSKA (reference sequence). This CDR3 has 11 residues. Deletions cut 3 bases from V and 1 base from J, with 3 bases between. CDR3 loop: CSARKNTEAFF. The CDR3 bases are TGCAGTGCTAGGAAGAACACTGAAGCTTTCTTT.

This clone was picked up one time. Here the CDR3 DNA reads TGTGCCAGCAGCTCTACGGTTAACTATGGCTACACCTTC. Residues: CASSSTVNYGYTF. The chain employs TRBV5-4 and TRBJ1-2; D gene uncertain. The CDR3 loop spans 13 amino acids. Germline lookup yields CDR1 SGHNT and CDR2 YYREEE (reference sequence). Trimming left V 3 bases short and J 1 base short, with 7 bases between.

J is TRBJ2-1 and V is TRBV4-1; TRBD1 matches at 7 bases. Germline lookup yields CDR1 MGHRA and CDR2 YSYEKL. The V segment lost 1 base and the J segment 5 bases; nucleotides outside the gene matches: 8. This CDR3 is built from 16 residues. For the CDR3, the DNA is TGCGCCAGCAGCCAAGCCCGACAGGGTTCGAACAATGAGCAGTTCTTC. This gives the protein CASSQARQGSNNEQFF.

The chain has TRBV6-1 and TRBJ2-7, with D tentatively TRBD1 (5 bases). CDR3 size: 15 residues. With 1 base removed from V and 4 bases from J, the gap between germline ends came to 14 bases. The V gene's germline CDR1 is MNHNS and CDR2 SASEGT. The CDR3 bases are TGTGCCAGCAGTGAAGGGGGCCCCTCTTCTTACGAGCAGTACTTC. Translated, it gives CASSEGGPSSYEQYF.

The chain uses TRBV7-9 and TRBJ1-1; no clear D. The V end lost 5 bases, the J end lost 0 bases, and 1 base lay between the germline ends. CDR3 size: 11 residues. Germline V gene lookup returns CDR1 SEHNR and CDR2 FQNEAQ (reference sequence). The CDR3 is CASSLNTEAFF. DNA for the CDR3: TGTGCCAGCAGCCTGAACACTGAAGCTTTCTTT.